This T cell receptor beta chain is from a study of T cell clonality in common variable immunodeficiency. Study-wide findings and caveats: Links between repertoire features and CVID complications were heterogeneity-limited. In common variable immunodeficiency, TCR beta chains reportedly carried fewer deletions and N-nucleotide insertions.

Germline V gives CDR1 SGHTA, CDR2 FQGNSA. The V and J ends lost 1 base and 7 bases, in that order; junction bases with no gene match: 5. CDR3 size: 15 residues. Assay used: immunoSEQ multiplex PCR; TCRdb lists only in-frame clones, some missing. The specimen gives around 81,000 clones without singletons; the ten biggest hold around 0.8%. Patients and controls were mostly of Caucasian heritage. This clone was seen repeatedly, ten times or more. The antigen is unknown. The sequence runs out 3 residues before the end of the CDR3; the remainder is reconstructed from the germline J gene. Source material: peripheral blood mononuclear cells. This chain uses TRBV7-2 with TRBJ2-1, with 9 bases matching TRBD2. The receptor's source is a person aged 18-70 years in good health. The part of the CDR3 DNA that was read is TGTGCCAGCAGCTTAGGGCTAGCGGGATCGAATGAG. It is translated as CASSLGLAGSNE. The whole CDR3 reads CASSLGLAGSNEQFF.